This T cell receptor (beta chain) was sequenced for a study of shared clonotypes between healthy human individuals. Study context: CD4 naive and memory got three plates each, CD8 naive two, CD8 memory one. Study conclusions and caveats: The study drew on few donors, limiting represented genetic and exposure-history diversity.

The donors, healthy adults who were HIV-negative, had experienced no recent acute infections or vaccinations. Generated by immunoSEQ multiplex PCR, the TCRdb table keeps only in-frame clones and is missing some. The sample consists of about 1 million clones, about 76% of them appearing once. Germline assignment: CDR1 SGHTA and CDR2 FQGTGA. The V and J ends lost 5 bases and 2 bases respectively, with 16 bases between them. The CDR3 sequence is 16 residues long. Details on this clone: Its antigen is as yet unknown.

Sequenced sample: memory CD4+ T cells sorted from blood. Subset: CD45RA-negative fraction. This receptor was taken from a man between 18 and 29 years old in good health. The chain is built from TRBV7-3 and TRBJ1-3; D remains unclear. In DNA form, the CDR3 reads TGTGCCAGCAGCACCTCACCCGGAGGGCCTGGAAACACCATATATTTT. It is translated as CASSTSPGGPGNTIYF. Drawing the rest from reference TRBV7-3 and TRBJ1-3, the complete variable domain is GAGVSQTPSNKVTEKGKYVELRCDPISGHTALYWYRQSLGQGPEFLIYFQGTGAADDSGLPNDRFFAVRPEGSVSTLKIQRTERGDSAVYLCASSTSPGGPGNTIYFGEGSWLTVV.